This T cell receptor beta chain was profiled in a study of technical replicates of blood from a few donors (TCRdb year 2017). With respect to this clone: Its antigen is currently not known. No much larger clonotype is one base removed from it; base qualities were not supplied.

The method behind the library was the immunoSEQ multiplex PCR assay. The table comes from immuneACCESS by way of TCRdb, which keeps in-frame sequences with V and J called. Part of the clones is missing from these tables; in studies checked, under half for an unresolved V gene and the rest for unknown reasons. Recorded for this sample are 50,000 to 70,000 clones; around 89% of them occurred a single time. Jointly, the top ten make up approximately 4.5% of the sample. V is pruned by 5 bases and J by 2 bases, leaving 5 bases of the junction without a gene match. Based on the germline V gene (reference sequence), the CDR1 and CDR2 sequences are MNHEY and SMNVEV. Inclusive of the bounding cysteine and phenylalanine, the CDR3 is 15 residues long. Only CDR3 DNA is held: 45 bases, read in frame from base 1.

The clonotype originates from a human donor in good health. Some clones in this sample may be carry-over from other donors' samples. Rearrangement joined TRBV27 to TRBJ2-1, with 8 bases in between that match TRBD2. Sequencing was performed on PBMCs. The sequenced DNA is TGTGCCAGCAGTCTCGCGGGGGGTACCTACAATGAGCAGTTCTTC. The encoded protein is CASSLAGGTYNEQFF.